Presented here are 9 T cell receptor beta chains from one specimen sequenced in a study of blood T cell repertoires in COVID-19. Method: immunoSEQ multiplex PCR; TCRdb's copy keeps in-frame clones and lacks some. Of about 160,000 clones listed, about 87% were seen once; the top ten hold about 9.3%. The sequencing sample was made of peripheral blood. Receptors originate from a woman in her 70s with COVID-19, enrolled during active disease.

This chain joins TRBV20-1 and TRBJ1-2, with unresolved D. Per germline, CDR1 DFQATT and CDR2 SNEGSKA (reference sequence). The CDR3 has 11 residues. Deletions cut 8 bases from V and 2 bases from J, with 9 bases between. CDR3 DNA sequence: TGCAGTCCCCCCAGGAACTATGGCTACACCTTC. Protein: CSPPRNYGYTF.

CDR3 DNA: TGTGCCAGCAGCTTAGAGACTTTACAAGAGACCCAGTACTTC. This gives the protein CASSLETLQETQYF. This chain uses TRBV7-9 with TRBJ2-5; no reliable D call. Germline V gene lookup returns CDR1 SEHNR and CDR2 FQNEAQ (reference sequence). There are 14 residues in the CDR3. The V gene lost 1 base and the J gene lost 2 bases, with 8 bases spanning the gap.

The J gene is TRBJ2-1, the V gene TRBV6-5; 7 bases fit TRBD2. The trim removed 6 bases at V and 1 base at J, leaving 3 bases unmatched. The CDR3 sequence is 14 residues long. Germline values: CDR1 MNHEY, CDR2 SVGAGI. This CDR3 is CASRISGSYNEQFF. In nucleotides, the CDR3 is TGTGCCAGCAGAATTAGCGGGTCCTACAATGAGCAGTTCTTC.

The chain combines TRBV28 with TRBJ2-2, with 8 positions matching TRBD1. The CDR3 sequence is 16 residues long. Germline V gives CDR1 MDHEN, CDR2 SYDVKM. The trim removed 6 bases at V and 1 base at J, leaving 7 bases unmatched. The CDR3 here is CASRAGDRRNTGELFF. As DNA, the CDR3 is TGTGCCAGCAGGGCCGGGGACAGGCGGAACACCGGGGAGCTGTTTTTT.

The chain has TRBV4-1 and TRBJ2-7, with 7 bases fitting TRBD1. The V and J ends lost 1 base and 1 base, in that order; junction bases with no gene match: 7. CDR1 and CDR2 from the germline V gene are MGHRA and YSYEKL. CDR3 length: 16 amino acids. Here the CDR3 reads CASSQVAQGLSYEQYF. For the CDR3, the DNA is TGCGCCAGCAGCCAAGTAGCACAGGGGTTATCCTACGAGCAGTACTTC.

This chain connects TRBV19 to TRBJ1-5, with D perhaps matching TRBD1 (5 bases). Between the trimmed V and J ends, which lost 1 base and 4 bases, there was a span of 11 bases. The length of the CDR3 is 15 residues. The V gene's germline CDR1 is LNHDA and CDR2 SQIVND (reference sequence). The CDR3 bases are TGTGCCAGTAGTATAGTAGGACATGAGAATCAGCCCCAGCATTTT. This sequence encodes CASSIVGHENQPQHF.

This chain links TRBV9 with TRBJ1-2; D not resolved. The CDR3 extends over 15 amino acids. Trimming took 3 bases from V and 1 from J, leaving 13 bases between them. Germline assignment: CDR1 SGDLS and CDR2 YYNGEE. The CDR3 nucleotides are TGTGCCAGCAGCGAGAGCTCCTCATATAACTATGGCTACACCTTC. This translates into CASSESSSYNYGYTF.

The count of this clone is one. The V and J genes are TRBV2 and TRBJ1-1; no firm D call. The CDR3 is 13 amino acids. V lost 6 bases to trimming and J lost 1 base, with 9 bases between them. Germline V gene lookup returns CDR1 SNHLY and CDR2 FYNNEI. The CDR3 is CASRTQWNTEAFF. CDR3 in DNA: TGTGCCAGCAGGACTCAGTGGAACACTGAAGCTTTCTTT.

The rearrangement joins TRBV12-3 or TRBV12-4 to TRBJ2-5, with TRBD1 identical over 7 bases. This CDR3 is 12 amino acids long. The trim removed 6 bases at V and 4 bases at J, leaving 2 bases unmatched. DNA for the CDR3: TGTGCCAGCAGGGACAGGTTAGAGACCCAGTACTTC. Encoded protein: CASRDRLETQYF.